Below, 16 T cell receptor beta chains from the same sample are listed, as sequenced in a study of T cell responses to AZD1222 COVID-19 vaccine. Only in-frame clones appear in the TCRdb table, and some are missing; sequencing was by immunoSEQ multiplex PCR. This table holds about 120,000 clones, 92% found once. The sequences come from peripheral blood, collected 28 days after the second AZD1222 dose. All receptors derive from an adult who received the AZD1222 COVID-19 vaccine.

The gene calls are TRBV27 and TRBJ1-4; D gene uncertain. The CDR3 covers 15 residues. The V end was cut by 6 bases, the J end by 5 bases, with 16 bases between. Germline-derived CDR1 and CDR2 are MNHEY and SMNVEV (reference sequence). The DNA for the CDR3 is TGTGCCAGCAGGGACCAGTGGACTGAAAATGAAAAACTGTTTTTT. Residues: CASRDQWTENEKLFF.

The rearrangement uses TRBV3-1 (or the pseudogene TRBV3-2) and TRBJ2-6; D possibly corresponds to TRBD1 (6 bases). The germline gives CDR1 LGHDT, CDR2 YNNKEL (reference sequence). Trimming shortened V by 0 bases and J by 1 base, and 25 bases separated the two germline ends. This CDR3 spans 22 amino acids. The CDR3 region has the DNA TGTGCCAGCAGCCAAGATTTTTGGGGGCGTAGAGATGTCGCGTCTGGGGCCAACGTCCTGACTTTC. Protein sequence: CASSQDFWGRRDVASGANVLTF.

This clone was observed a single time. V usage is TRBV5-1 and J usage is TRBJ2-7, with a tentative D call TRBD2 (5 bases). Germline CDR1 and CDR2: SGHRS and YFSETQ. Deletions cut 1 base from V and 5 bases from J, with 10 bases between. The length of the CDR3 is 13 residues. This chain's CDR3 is CASSLREPDEQYF. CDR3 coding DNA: TGCGCCAGCAGCTTGAGGGAGCCGGACGAGCAGTACTTC.

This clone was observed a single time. For the CDR3, the DNA is TGTGCCAGCAGTGCCGGCCCAAGCTCCTATAATTCACCCCTCCACTTT. As protein: CASSAGPSSYNSPLHF. The rearrangement links TRBV2 to TRBJ1-6; D call uncertain. Germline-derived CDR1 and CDR2 are SNHLY and FYNNEI. The CDR3 has 16 residues. Trimming stripped 4 bases from V and 0 bases from J, with 10 bases between.

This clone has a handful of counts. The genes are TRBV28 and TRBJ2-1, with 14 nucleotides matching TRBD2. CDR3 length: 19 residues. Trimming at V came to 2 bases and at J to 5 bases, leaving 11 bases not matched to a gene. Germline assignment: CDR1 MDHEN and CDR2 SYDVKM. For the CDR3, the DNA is TGTGCCAGCAGTTTACCGGGACTAGCGGGAGTAGTTGGCCACAATGAGCAGTTCTTC. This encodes CASSLPGLAGVVGHNEQFF.

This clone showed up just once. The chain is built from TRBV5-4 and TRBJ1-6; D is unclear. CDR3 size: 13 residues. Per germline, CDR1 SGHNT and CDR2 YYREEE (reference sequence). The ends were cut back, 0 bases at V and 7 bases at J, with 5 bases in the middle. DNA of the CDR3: TGTGCCAGCAGCTTGGTTGGCAATTCACCCCTCCACTTT. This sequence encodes CASSLVGNSPLHF.

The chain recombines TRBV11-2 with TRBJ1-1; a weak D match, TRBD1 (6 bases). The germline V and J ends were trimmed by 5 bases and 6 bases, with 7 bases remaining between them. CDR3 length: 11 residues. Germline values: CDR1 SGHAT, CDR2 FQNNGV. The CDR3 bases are TGTGCCAGCAGCCAGGGGCCTGAAGCTTTCTTT. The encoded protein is CASSQGPEAFF.

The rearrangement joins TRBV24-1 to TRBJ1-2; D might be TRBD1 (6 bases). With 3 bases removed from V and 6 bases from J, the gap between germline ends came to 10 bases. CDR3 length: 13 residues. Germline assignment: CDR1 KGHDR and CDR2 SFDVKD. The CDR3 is CATSDTGRNGYTF. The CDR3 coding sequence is TGTGCCACCAGTGATACAGGGCGGAATGGCTACACCTTC.

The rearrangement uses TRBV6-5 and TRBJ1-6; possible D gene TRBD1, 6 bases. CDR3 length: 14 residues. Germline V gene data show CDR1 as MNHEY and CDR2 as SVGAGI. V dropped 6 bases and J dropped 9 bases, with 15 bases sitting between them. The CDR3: CASRPTGNFSPLHF. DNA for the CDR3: TGTGCCAGCAGACCTACAGGGAATTTTTCACCCCTCCACTTT.

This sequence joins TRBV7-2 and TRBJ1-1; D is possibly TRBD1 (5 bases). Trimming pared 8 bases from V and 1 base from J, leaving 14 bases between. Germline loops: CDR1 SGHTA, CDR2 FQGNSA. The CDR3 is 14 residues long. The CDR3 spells CASGAGRWNTEAFF. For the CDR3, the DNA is TGTGCCAGCGGTGCAGGGAGGTGGAACACTGAAGCTTTCTTT.

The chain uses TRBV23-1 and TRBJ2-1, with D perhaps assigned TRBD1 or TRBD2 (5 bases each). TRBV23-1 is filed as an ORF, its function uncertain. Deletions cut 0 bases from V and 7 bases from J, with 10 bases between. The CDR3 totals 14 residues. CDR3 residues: CASSQSNRTNEQFF. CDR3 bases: TGCGCCAGCAGTCAATCGAACAGGACTAATGAGCAGTTCTTC.

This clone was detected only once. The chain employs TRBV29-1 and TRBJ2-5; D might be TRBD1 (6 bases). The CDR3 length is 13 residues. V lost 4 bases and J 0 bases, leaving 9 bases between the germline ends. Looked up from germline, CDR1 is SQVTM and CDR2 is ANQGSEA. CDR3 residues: CSVGTAYQETQYF. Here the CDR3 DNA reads TGCAGCGTTGGGACAGCGTACCAAGAGACCCAGTACTTC.

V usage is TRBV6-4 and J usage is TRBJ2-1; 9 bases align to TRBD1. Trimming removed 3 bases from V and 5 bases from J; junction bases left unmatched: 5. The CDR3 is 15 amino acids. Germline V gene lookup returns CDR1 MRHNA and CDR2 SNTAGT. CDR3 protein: CASSELWDRDNEQFF. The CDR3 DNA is TGTGCCAGCAGTGAACTCTGGGACAGGGACAATGAGCAGTTCTTC.

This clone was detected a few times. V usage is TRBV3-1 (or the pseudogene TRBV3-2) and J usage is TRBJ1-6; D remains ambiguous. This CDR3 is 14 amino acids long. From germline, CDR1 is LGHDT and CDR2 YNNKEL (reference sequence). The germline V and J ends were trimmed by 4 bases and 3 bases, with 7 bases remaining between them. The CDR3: CASSPQFYNSPLHF. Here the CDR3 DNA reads TGTGCCAGCAGCCCGCAGTTCTATAATTCACCCCTCCACTTT.

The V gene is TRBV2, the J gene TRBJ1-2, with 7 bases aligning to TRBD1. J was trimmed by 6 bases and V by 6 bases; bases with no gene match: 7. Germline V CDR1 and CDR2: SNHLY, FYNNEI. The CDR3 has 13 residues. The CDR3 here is CASSQQGRDGYTF. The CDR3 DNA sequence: TGTGCCAGCAGCCAACAGGGGAGGGATGGCTACACCTTC.

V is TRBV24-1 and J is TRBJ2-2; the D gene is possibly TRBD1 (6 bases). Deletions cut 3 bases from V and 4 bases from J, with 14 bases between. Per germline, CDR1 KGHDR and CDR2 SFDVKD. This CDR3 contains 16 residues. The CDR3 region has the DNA TGTGCCACCAGTGATCCCGGGACAAGAGCCACCGGGGAGCTGTTTTTT. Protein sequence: CATSDPGTRATGELFF.